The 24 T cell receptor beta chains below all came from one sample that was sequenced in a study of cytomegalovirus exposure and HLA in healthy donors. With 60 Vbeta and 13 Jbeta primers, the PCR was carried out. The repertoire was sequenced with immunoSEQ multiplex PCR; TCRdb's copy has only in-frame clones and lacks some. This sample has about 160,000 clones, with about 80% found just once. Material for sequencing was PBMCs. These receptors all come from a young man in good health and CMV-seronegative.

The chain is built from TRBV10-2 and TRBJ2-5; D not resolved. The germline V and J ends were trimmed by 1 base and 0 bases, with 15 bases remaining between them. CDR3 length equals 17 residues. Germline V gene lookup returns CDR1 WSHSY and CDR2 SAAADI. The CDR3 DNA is TGCGCCAGCAGTGAGTATGGCTGCCCATGCAACCAAGAGACCCAGTACTTC. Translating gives CASSEYGCPCNQETQYF.

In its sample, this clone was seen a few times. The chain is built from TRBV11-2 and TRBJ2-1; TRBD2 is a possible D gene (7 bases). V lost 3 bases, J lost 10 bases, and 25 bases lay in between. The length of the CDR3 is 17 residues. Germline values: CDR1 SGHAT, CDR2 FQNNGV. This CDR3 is CASSLGGRQVVDGEQFF. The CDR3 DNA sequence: TGTGCCAGCAGCTTGGGGGGGCGACAGGTCGTTGATGGGGAGCAGTTCTTC.

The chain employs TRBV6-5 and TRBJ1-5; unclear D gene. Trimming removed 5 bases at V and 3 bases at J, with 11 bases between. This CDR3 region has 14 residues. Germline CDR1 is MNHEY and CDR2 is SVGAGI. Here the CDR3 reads CASSPTEINQPQHF. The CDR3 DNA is TGTGCCAGCAGTCCAACAGAGATCAATCAGCCCCAGCATTTT.

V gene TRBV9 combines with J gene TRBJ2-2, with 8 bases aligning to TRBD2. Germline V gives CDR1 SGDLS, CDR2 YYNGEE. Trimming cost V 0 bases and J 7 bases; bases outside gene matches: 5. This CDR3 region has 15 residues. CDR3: CASSVAGLVDGELFF. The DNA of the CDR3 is TGTGCCAGCAGCGTAGCGGGACTAGTTGACGGGGAGCTGTTTTTT. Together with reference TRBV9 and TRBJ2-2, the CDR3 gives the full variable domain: DSGVTQTPKHLITATGQRVTLRCSPRSGDLSVYWYQQSLDQGLQFLIQYYNGEERAKGNILERFSAQQFPDLHSELNLSSLELGDSALYFCASSVAGLVDGELFFGEGSRLTVL.

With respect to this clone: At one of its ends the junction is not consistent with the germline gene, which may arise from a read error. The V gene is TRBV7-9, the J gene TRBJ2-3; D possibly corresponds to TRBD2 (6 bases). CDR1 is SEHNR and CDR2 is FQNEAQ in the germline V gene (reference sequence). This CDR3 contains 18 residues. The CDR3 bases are TGTTCCAGCAGCTTCACCCCTAGCGACATCCTGAGCACAGATACGCAGTATTTT. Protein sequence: CSSSFTPSDILSTDTQYF.

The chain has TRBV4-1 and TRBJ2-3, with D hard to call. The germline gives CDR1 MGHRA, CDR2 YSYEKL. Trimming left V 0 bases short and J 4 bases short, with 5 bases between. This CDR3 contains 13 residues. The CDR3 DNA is TGCGCCAGCAGCCAAGATCCCTCAGATACGCAGTATTTT. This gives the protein CASSQDPSDTQYF.

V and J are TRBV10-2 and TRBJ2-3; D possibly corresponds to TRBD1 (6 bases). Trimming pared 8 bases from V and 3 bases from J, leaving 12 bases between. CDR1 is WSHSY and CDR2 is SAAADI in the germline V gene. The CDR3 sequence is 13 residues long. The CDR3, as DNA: TGCGCCAGCCAAATACAGGGAACAGATACGCAGTATTTT. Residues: CASQIQGTDTQYF.

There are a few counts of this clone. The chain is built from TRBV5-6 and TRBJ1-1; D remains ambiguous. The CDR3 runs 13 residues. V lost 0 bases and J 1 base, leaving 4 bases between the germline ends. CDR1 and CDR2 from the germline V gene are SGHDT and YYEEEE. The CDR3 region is CASSLAGNTEAFF. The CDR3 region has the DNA TGTGCCAGCAGCTTGGCCGGGAACACTGAAGCTTTCTTT.

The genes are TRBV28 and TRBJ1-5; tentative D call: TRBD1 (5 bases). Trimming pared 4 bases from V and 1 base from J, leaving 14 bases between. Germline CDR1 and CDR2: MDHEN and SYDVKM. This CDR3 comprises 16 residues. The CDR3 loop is CASSYEYGGSNQPQHF. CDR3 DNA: TGTGCCAGCAGTTACGAGTACGGGGGAAGCAATCAGCCCCAGCATTTT.

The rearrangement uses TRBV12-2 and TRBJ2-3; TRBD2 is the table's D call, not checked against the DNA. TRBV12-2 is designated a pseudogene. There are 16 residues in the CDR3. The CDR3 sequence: CASRLARARSGDTQYF. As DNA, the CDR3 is TGTGCAAGTCGCTTAGCTCGGGCGAGGTCGGGGGATACGCAGTATTTT.

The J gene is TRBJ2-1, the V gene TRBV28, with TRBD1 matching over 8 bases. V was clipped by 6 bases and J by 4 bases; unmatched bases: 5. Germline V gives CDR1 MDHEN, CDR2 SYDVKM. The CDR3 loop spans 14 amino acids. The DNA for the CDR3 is TGTGCCAGCAGAGGGGACAGGAATTACAATGAGCAGTTCTTC. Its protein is CASRGDRNYNEQFF.

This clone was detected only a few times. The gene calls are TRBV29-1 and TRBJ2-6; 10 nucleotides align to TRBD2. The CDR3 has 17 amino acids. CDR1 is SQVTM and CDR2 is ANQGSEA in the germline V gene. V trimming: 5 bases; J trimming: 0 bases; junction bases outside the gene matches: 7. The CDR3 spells CSVWVAGGTSGANVLTF. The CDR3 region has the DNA TGCAGCGTTTGGGTAGCGGGAGGTACCTCTGGGGCCAACGTCCTGACTTTC.

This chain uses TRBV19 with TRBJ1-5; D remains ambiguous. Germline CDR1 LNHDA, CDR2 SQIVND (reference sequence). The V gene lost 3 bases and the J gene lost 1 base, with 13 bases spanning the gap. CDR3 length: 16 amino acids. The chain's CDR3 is CASSIPSGRSNQPQHF. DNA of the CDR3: TGTGCCAGTAGTATCCCTTCGGGTAGGAGCAATCAGCCCCAGCATTTT.

The CDR3 protein is CASSPTDMRGTEAFF. The DNA of the CDR3 is TGTGCCAGCAGCCCTACTGATATGAGGGGGACTGAAGCTTTCTTT. This chain joins TRBV28 and TRBJ1-1, with a possible D match to TRBD1 (6 bases). The CDR3 covers 15 residues. V lost 6 bases and J lost 5, with 19 bases in between. Germline lookup yields CDR1 MDHEN and CDR2 SYDVKM.

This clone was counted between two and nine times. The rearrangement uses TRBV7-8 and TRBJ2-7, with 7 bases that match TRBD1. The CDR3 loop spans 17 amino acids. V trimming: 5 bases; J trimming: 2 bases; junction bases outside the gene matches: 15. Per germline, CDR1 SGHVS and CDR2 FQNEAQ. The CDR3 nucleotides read TGTGCCAGCAGCCTTTTGATACCGGGACAGTACGCCTACGAGCAGTACTTC. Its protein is CASSLLIPGQYAYEQYF.

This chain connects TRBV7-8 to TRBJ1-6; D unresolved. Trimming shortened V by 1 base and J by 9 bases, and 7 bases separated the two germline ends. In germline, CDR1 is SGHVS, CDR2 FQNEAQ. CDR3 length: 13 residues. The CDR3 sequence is CASSLELGSPLHF. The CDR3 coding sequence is TGTGCCAGCAGCTTAGAGCTCGGTTCACCCCTCCACTTT.

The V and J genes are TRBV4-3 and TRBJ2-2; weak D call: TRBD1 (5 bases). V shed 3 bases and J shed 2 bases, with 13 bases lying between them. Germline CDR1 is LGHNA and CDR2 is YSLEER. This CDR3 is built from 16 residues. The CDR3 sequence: CASSHPLDSNTGELFF. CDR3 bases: TGCGCCAGCAGCCACCCGCTCGACAGCAACACCGGGGAGCTGTTTTTT.

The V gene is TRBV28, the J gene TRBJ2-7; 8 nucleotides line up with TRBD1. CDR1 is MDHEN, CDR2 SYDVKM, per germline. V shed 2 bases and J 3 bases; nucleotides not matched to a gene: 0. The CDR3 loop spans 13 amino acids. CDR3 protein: CASSLTGGYEQYF. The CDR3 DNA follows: TGTGCCAGCAGTTTAACAGGGGGCTACGAGCAGTACTTC.

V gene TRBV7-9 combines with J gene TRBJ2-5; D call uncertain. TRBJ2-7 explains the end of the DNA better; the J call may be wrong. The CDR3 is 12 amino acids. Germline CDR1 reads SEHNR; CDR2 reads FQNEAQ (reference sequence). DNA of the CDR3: TGTGCCAGCAGCCCCCCCGTCTACGAGCAGTACTTC. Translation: CASSPPVYEQYF.

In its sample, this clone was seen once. The CDR3 protein is CASSLRTVQTNYGYTF. In nucleotides, the CDR3 is TGTGCCAGCAGCCTTAGGACAGTCCAAACTAACTATGGCTACACCTTC. V and J are TRBV7-8 and TRBJ1-2; a weak D match, TRBD1 (6 bases). The CDR3 consists of 16 residues. The germline V gene encodes CDR1 SGHVS and CDR2 FQNEAQ. The V end lost 5 bases, the J end lost 0 bases, and 16 bases lay between the germline ends.

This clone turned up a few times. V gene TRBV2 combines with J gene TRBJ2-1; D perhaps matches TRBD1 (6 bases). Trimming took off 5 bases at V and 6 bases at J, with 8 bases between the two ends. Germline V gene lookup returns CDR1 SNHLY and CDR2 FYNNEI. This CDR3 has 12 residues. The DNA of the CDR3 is TGTGCCAGCAGTAGAGGGGGCAATGAGCAGTTCTTC. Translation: CASSRGGNEQFF.

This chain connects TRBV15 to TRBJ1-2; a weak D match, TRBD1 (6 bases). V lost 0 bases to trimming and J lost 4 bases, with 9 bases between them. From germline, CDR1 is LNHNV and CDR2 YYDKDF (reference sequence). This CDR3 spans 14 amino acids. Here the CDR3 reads CATSRDGQSYGYTF. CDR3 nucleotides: TGTGCCACCAGCAGAGACGGACAGAGCTATGGCTACACCTTC.

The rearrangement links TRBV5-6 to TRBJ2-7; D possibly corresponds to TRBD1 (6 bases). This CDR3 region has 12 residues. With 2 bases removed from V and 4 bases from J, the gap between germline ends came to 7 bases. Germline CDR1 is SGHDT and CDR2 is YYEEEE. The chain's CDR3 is CASSLQGYEQYF. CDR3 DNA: TGTGCCAGCAGCTTACAGGGTTACGAGCAGTACTTC.

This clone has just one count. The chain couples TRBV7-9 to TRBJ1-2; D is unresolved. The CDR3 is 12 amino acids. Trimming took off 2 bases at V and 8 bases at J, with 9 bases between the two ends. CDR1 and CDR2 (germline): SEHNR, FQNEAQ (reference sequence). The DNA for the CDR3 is TGTGCCAGCAGCTTAATAACGGAGGGCTACACCTTC. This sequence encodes CASSLITEGYTF.